Presented here are 30 T cell receptor beta chains from one specimen sequenced in a study of cytomegalovirus exposure and HLA in healthy donors. Both 60 Vbeta primers and 13 Jbeta primers went into the PCR. Sequenced by immunoSEQ multiplex PCR; TCRdb stores in-frame clones only, minus some. This table has around 130,000 clones, about four fifths appearing once. Sequencing was performed on PBMCs. Receptors were obtained from a man between 25 and 39 years old in good health and CMV-seronegative.

The chain combines TRBV28 with TRBJ2-3, with TRBD2 matching over 16 bases. CDR1 and CDR2 from the germline V gene are MDHEN and SYDVKM. The trim removed 4 bases at V and 6 bases at J, leaving 7 bases unmatched. This CDR3 is 17 amino acids long. The CDR3 spells CASSSPGLAGGLDTQYF. The DNA of the CDR3 is TGTGCCAGCAGTTCACCGGGACTAGCGGGGGGGCTGGATACGCAGTATTTT.

The rearrangement uses TRBV5-1 and TRBJ2-6; 8 bases agree with TRBD1. Germline lookup yields CDR1 SGHRS and CDR2 YFSETQ. CDR3 size: 17 residues. V dropped 0 bases and J dropped 0; count of bases not matched to a gene: 2. The CDR3 loop is CASSLDTGGSGANVLTF. Written as DNA, the CDR3 is TGCGCCAGCAGCTTGGATACAGGGGGCTCTGGGGCCAACGTCCTGACTTTC.

The chain is built from TRBV14 and TRBJ2-2, with TRBD1 matching over 9 bases. CDR3 length: 21 amino acids. V trimming: 0 bases; J trimming: 1 base; junction bases outside the gene matches: 15. Germline CDR1 SGHDN, CDR2 FVKESK. Here the CDR3 reads CASSQDKGPGQGVWNTGELFF. The CDR3 DNA follows: TGTGCCAGCAGCCAAGATAAGGGTCCGGGACAGGGAGTATGGAACACCGGGGAGCTGTTTTTT.

The CDR3 DNA is TGTGCCACCCGCCCGGGGACTAGCGGGGGGTTAGGATTAACCGGGGAGCTGTTTTTT. It specifies CATRPGTSGGLGLTGELFF. The chain employs TRBV10-3 and TRBJ2-2, with 15 bases lining up with TRBD2. After removal of 10 bases from V and 5 bases from J, the junction contained 17 bases not matched to a gene. The germline V gene encodes CDR1 ENHRY and CDR2 SYGVKD. The CDR3 runs to 19 residues.

The V gene is TRBV4-1, the J gene TRBJ1-5; 9 positions agree with TRBD1. V lost 5 bases, J lost 8 bases, and 13 bases stayed unmatched. This CDR3 region has 16 residues. CDR1 MGHRA and CDR2 YSYEKL come from the germline V gene. CDR3 nucleotide sequence: TGCGCCAGCAGCTATACCAACACAGGGGGCACGGAGCCCCAGCATTTT. This encodes CASSYTNTGGTEPQHF.

This clone showed up just a few times. The gene calls are TRBV11-2 and TRBJ2-5; 8 bases are a match to TRBD2. Trimming removed 7 bases from V and 5 bases from J; junction bases left unmatched: 12. This CDR3 contains 15 residues. Germline CDR1 is SGHAT and CDR2 is FQNNGV. The CDR3: CASNKARGGRETQYF. CDR3 DNA sequence: TGTGCCAGCAACAAGGCTCGGGGGGGTAGGGAGACCCAGTACTTC.

CDR3 DNA sequence: TGTGCCAGTAGTAGGCGAGGGACACCTTTGGGCTATGGCTACACCTTC. Residues: CASSRRGTPLGYGYTF. The chain recombines TRBV19 with TRBJ1-2; possible D gene TRBD1, 6 bases. Germline values: CDR1 LNHDA, CDR2 SQIVND (reference sequence). The CDR3 totals 16 residues. Between the trimmed V and J ends, which lost 4 bases and 4 bases, there was a span of 19 bases. Full variable domain (missing parts from reference TRBV19 and TRBJ1-2): DGGITQSPKYLFRKEGQNVTLSCEQNLNHDAMYWYRQDPGQGLRLIYYSQIVNDFQKGDIAEGYSVSREKKESFPLTVTSAQKNPTAFYLCASSRRGTPLGYGYTFGSGTRLTVV.

CDR3: CASSSGLAGVYNEQFF. CDR3 in DNA: TGTGCCAGCAGCAGTGGACTAGCGGGGGTCTACAATGAGCAGTTCTTC. The genes are TRBV7-9 and TRBJ2-1; 13 nucleotides align to TRBD2. The V segment lost 5 bases and the J segment 3 bases; nucleotides outside the gene matches: 4. This CDR3 is built from 16 residues. Germline CDR1 and CDR2: SEHNR and FQNEAQ (reference sequence).

This rearrangement joins TRBV28 to TRBJ1-2; D remains unclear. The CDR3 totals 16 residues. V was pared by 3 bases and J by 2 bases, with 16 bases between. Per germline, CDR1 MDHEN and CDR2 SYDVKM. Here the CDR3 reads CASSFMGGNTNYGYTF. CDR3 nucleotide sequence: TGTGCCAGCAGTTTCATGGGAGGGAATACAAACTATGGCTACACCTTC.

The rearrangement joins TRBV18 to TRBJ2-5, with 11 bases aligning to TRBD2. CDR1 and CDR2 from the germline V gene are KGHSH and LQKENI. The junction had 3 bases not matched to a gene; V was cut back by 1 base and J by 2 bases. The CDR3 has 16 amino acids. The CDR3 DNA is TGTGCCAGCTCACCACGGACTAGCGGGTATCAAGAGACCCAGTACTTC. Translating it yields CASSPRTSGYQETQYF.

The CDR3 DNA reads as TGTGCCAGCAGTTCCTTCCTATTAGACATCGACACTGAAGCTTTCTTT. It translates to CASSSFLLDIDTEAFF. The gene calls are TRBV28 and TRBJ1-1; D unresolved. CDR3 length equals 16 residues. Germline V lookup: CDR1 MDHEN, CDR2 SYDVKM. The V end was cut by 4 bases, the J end by 3 bases, with 18 bases between. Filled out from reference TRBV28 and TRBJ1-1, the complete variable domain reads DVKVTQSSRYLVKRTGEKVFLECVQDMDHENMFWYRQDPGLGLRLIYFSYDVKMKEKGDIPEGYSVSREKKERFSLILESASTNQTSMYLCASSSFLLDIDTEAFFGQGTRLTVV.

The genes are TRBV2 and TRBJ2-1, with 12 bases that match TRBD2. The ends lost 0 bases at V and 4 bases at J; junction bases unmatched: 16. Germline V gene sequence: CDR1 SNHLY, CDR2 FYNNEI. This CDR3 region has 21 residues. Written as DNA, the CDR3 is TGTGCCAGCAGTGAAGCCCCAAGGCCGACTAGCGGGGGTTCTACATACAATGAGCAGTTCTTC. This gives the protein CASSEAPRPTSGGSTYNEQFF.

The CDR3: CASREDSQREQYF. For the CDR3, the DNA is TGTGCCAGCAGGGAGGACTCCCAGCGAGAGCAGTACTTC. V and J are TRBV2 and TRBJ2-7; tentative D call: TRBD2 (5 bases). Germline values: CDR1 SNHLY, CDR2 FYNNEI. This CDR3 spans 13 amino acids. The V end lost 6 bases, the J end lost 7 bases, and 16 bases lay between the germline ends. Full variable domain (outside the CDR3, taken from reference TRBV2 and TRBJ2-7): EPEVTQTPSHQVTQMGQEVILRCVPISNHLYFYWYRQILGQKVEFLVSFYNNEISEKSEIFDDQFSVERPDGSNFTLKIRSTKLEDSAMYFCASREDSQREQYFGPGTRLTVT.

The chain combines TRBV5-6 with TRBJ2-1; 10 nucleotides line up with TRBD2. The V gene's germline CDR1 is SGHDT and CDR2 YYEEEE. The junction had 12 bases not matched to a gene; V was cut back by 2 bases and J by 7 bases. The CDR3 is 17 residues long. CDR3 bases: TGTGCCAGCAGCTTAGAACTGGGTTCTAGCGGGGGTAATGAGCAGTTCTTC. Translating gives CASSLELGSSGGNEQFF.

This clone occurred a few times. This chain joins TRBV6-1 and TRBJ2-2; 8 bases line up with TRBD1. This CDR3 is built from 14 residues. V shed 6 bases, J shed 6 bases, and the junction held 6 bases outside the gene matches. From germline, CDR1 is MNHNS and CDR2 SASEGT. The CDR3 coding sequence is TGTGCCAGCAGCGCCATACAGGGGGCCGGGGAGCTGTTTTTT. Translated: CASSAIQGAGELFF.

The chain joins TRBV7-6 to TRBJ2-7; TRBD1 aligns across 10 bases. Germline V lookup: CDR1 SGHVS, CDR2 FNYEAQ. The CDR3 consists of 15 residues. Unmatched junction bases numbered 4, after V lost 1 base and J lost 4 bases. The CDR3: CASSLGQGALYEQYF. The CDR3 DNA follows: TGTGCCAGCAGCTTAGGACAGGGGGCCCTATACGAGCAGTACTTC.

The rearrangement uses TRBV7-3 and TRBJ1-1, with D hard to call. The V and J ends lost 4 bases and 1 base respectively, with 10 bases between them. This CDR3 has 14 residues. CDR1 and CDR2 (germline): SGHTA, FQGTGA. The CDR3 sequence is CASSSTPGNTEAFF. In DNA, the CDR3 is TGTGCCAGCAGCTCAACCCCAGGGAACACTGAAGCTTTCTTT.

The DNA for the CDR3 is TGTGCCAGCTCACCACCGGGTGCCAGCGGGAGAGAGCAGTTCTTC. Its protein is CASSPPGASGREQFF. V and J are TRBV18 and TRBJ2-1; 8 bases map to TRBD2. This CDR3 contains 15 residues. Germline V lookup: CDR1 KGHSH, CDR2 LQKENI. V was clipped by 0 bases and J by 10 bases; unmatched bases: 8.

This chain joins TRBV27 and TRBJ1-1; D remains unclear. The CDR3 is 16 residues long. V dropped 4 bases and J dropped 0 bases, with 15 bases sitting between them. The germline V gene encodes CDR1 MNHEY and CDR2 SMNVEV (reference sequence). The chain's CDR3 is CASSSLQAGLNTEAFF. DNA of the CDR3: TGTGCCAGCAGTTCCCTCCAGGCAGGCCTGAACACTGAAGCTTTCTTT.

This chain uses TRBV7-9 with TRBJ2-6; D is uncertain. The germline V gene has CDR1 SEHNR and CDR2 FQNEAQ (reference sequence). This CDR3 is 14 amino acids long. The V end lost 6 bases, the J end lost 2 bases, and 8 bases lay between the germline ends. Written as DNA, the CDR3 is TGTGCCAGCAGTCAGATTCCTGGGGCCAACGTCCTGACTTTC. As protein: CASSQIPGANVLTF.

J is TRBJ2-3 and V is TRBV19, with 9 bases matching TRBD2. The ends lost 0 bases at V and 2 bases at J; junction bases unmatched: 6. Germline assignment: CDR1 LNHDA and CDR2 SQIVND (reference sequence). The CDR3 loop spans 17 amino acids. In DNA form, the CDR3 reads TGTGCCAGTAGTATAGATAGTAGCGGGGGCGTCACAGATACGCAGTATTTT. Its translation: CASSIDSSGGVTDTQYF. Full variable domain (remainder filled in from reference TRBV19 and TRBJ2-3): DGGITQSPKYLFRKEGQNVTLSCEQNLNHDAMYWYRQDPGQGLRLIYYSQIVNDFQKGDIAEGYSVSREKKESFPLTVTSAQKNPTAFYLCASSIDSSGGVTDTQYFGPGTRLTVL.

This chain uses TRBV27 with TRBJ1-2; 7 bases are a match to TRBD1. The V gene's germline CDR1 is MNHEY and CDR2 SMNVEV (reference sequence). V gave up 0 bases and J gave up 6 bases; unmatched junction bases: 13. The CDR3 is made up of 17 amino acids. Written as DNA, the CDR3 is TGTGCCAGCAGTTTATCGGTTATAACAGGGGTTGAGCATGGCTACACCTTC. This gives the protein CASSLSVITGVEHGYTF.

The V and J genes are TRBV4-1 and TRBJ2-7; 10 bases fit TRBD1. V dropped 4 bases and J dropped 7; count of bases not matched to a gene: 4. The CDR3 loop spans 13 amino acids. Germline loops: CDR1 MGHRA, CDR2 YSYEKL. Written as DNA, the CDR3 is TGCGCCAGCAGCCCCGGGACAGGGGTAGAGCAGTACTTC. Protein product: CASSPGTGVEQYF.

This clone turned up a few times. The chain carries TRBV9 and TRBJ2-2; D call uncertain. The V gene lost 4 bases and the J gene lost 5 bases, with 9 bases spanning the gap. Germline V gene sequence: CDR1 SGDLS, CDR2 YYNGEE. The CDR3 runs to 13 residues. CDR3 in amino acids: CASSPSVTGELFF. The CDR3, as DNA: TGTGCCAGCAGCCCCTCGGTAACCGGGGAGCTGTTTTTT.

The gene calls are TRBV6-5 and TRBJ1-2; 7 positions agree with TRBD1. This CDR3 is 12 amino acids long. Trimming removed 5 bases from V and 8 bases from J; junction bases left unmatched: 5. Germline CDR1 is MNHEY and CDR2 is SVGAGI. The DNA of the CDR3 is TGTGCCAGCAGTACAGGGGATCGAGGCTACACCTTC. Encoded protein: CASSTGDRGYTF.

This clone occurred a few times. The chain combines TRBV28 with TRBJ2-7; D not resolved. The germline CDR1 and CDR2 sequences are MDHEN and SYDVKM. V lost 1 base and J lost 2, with 6 bases in between. This CDR3 spans 13 amino acids. CDR3: CASSLSAAYEQYF. CDR3 DNA: TGTGCCAGCAGTTTATCGGCGGCCTACGAGCAGTACTTC.

The V gene is TRBV4-1, the J gene TRBJ2-2, with 7 bases identical to TRBD2. Germline loops: CDR1 MGHRA, CDR2 YSYEKL. The CDR3 consists of 15 residues. V shed 4 bases, J shed 6 bases, and the junction held 8 bases outside the gene matches. The DNA of the CDR3 is TGCGCCAGCAGCCTGGCGGGAGTAGGCGCCGGGGAGCTGTTTTTT. The encoded protein is CASSLAGVGAGELFF.

V is TRBV5-1 and J is TRBJ2-5; tentatively, D is TRBD2 (6 bases). V dropped 0 bases and J dropped 7 bases, with 13 bases sitting between them. This CDR3 is 14 amino acids long. Germline V gene data show CDR1 as SGHRS and CDR2 as YFSETQ. CDR3 DNA: TGCGCCAGCAGCTTGGGAACGGTGGAGGGGACCCAGTACTTC. Its protein is CASSLGTVEGTQYF. Full variable domain (rest looked up from reference TRBV5-1 and TRBJ2-5): KAGVTQTPRYLIKTRGQQVTLSCSPISGHRSVSWYQQTPGQGLQFLFEYFSETQRNKGNFPGRFSGRQFSNSRSEMNVSTLELGDSALYLCASSLGTVEGTQYFGPGTRLLVL.

The genes are TRBV19 and TRBJ1-4; the match to TRBD1 covers 8 bases. V shed 6 bases, J shed 8 bases, and the junction held 26 bases outside the gene matches. This CDR3 is 20 amino acids long. Per germline, CDR1 LNHDA and CDR2 SQIVND (reference sequence). The CDR3 coding sequence is TGTGCCAGTAGCCCTCCGGACAGGGCCGCGTTATATCCTCAAAGGGAAAAACTGTTTTTT. Translated, it gives CASSPPDRAALYPQREKLFF.

The chain has TRBV9 and TRBJ2-2; D ambiguous. The CDR3 extends over 12 amino acids. Trimming took off 3 bases at V and 6 bases at J, with 6 bases between the two ends. CDR1 is SGDLS, CDR2 YYNGEE, per germline. DNA for the CDR3: TGTGCCAGCAGCGCTAACCCCGGGGAGCTGTTTTTT. Protein product: CASSANPGELFF.